The following is a T cell receptor beta chain sequence with its context. What it recognizes is unknown. The sample originates from a study of T cell repertoires in cytomegalovirus infection. Across the study: Recently described HLA-C-restricted plus well-studied HLA-B-restricted CMV epitopes were used. It was the public TCR beta signatures that indicated both CMV infection and matching HLA type. Notes on the study in general: It was HLA-C-restricted CMV-specific TCR beta clonotypes that dominated the response ex vivo. Cumulative public TCR beta family frequency identified carriers of CMV plus the relevant HLA.

TCRdb re-called the reads through MiXCR, storing one row per CDR3 protein. The sample has 110,000 or so distinct CDR3 sequences; over 25% are singletons. CDR1 is SGHNT and CDR2 is YYREEE in the germline V gene (reference sequence). The V end was cut by 0 bases, the J end by 7 bases, with 13 bases between. This CDR3 is 14 amino acids long. The specimen comprised CD8+ T cells from cultured PBMCs, sampled from culture after CMV antigen stimulation. The chain carries TRBV5-4 and TRBJ1-2; maybe TRBD1 (6 bases). The sequence was collected from a human donor in good health (CMV status not recorded). Some clones in this sample may be carry-over from other donors' samples. The CDR3 protein is CASSLGGRGSGYTF. The CDR3 coding sequence is TGTGCCAGCAGCTTGGGGGGCAGGGGAAGTGGCTACACCTTC.